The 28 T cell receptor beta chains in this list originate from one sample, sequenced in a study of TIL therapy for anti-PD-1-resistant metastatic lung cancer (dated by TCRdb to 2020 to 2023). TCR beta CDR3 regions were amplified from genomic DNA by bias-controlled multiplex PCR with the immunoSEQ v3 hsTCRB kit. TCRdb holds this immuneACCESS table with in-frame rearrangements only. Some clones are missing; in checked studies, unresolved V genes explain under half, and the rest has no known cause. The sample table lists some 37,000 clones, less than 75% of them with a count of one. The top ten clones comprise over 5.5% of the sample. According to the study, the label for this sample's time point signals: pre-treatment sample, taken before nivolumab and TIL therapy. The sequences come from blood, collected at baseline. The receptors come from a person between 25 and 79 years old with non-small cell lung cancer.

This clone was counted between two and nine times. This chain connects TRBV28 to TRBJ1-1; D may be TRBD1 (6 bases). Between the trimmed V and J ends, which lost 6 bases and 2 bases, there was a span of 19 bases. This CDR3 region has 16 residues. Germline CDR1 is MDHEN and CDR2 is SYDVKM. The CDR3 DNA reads TGTGCCAGCAGCTTTGGGACAAAGTCGGTCAACACTGAAGCTTTCTTT. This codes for CASSFGTKSVNTEAFF.

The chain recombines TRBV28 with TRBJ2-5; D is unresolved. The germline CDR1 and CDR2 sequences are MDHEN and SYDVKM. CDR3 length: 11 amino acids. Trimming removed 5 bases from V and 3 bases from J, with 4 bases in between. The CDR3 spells CASSDEETQYF. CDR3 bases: TGTGCCAGCAGTGACGAAGAGACCCAGTACTTC.

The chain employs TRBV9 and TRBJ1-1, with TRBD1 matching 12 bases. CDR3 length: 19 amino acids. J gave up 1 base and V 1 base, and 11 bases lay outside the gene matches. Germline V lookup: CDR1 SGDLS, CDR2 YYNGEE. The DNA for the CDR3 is TGTGCCAGCAGCGTAATGGGTCCGGGACAGGGGGCGCCGAACACTGAAGCTTTCTTT. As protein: CASSVMGPGQGAPNTEAFF.

The DNA for the CDR3 is TGTGCCACCAGCAGAGATAGGGCAGGGGGAAATGAGCAGTTCTTC. Amino acid sequence: CATSRDRAGGNEQFF. This chain connects TRBV15 to TRBJ2-1; 7 nucleotides agree with TRBD1. CDR3 length: 15 amino acids. CDR1 and CDR2 (germline): LNHNV, YYDKDF (reference sequence). With 0 bases clipped from V and 7 bases from J, the junction kept 6 bases outside the gene matches.

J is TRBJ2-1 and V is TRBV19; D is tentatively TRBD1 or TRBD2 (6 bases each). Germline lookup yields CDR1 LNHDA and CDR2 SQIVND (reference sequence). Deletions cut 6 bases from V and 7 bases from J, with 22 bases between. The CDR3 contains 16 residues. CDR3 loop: CASRSVGGLLRNEQFF. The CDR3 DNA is TGTGCCAGTAGGTCCGTAGGGGGACTCCTCCGGAATGAGCAGTTCTTC.

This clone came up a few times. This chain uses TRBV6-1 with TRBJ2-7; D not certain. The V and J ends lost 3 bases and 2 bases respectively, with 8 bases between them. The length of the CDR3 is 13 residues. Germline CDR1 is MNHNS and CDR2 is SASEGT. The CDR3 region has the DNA TGTGCCAGCAGTGATAGTCCCACCTACGAGCAGTACTTC. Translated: CASSDSPTYEQYF.

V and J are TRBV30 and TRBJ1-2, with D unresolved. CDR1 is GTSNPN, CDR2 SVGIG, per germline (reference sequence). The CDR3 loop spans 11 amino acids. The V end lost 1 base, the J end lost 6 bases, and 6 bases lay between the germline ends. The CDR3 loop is CAWSARDGYTF. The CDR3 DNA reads TGTGCCTGGAGTGCGAGGGATGGCTACACCTTC.

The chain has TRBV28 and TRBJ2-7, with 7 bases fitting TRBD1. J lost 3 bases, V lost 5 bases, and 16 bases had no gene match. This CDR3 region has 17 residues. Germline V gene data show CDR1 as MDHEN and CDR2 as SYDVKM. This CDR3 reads CASSRLGLRDSYYEQYF. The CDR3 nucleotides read TGTGCCAGCAGTCGCCTGGGTTTACGGGACAGCTACTACGAGCAGTACTTC.

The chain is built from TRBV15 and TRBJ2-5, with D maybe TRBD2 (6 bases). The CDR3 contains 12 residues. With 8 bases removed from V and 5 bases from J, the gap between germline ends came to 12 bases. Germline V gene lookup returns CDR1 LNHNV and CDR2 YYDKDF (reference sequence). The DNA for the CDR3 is TGTGCCACCGGGCAGGAGGGCGAGACCCAGTACTTC. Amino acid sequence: CATGQEGETQYF.

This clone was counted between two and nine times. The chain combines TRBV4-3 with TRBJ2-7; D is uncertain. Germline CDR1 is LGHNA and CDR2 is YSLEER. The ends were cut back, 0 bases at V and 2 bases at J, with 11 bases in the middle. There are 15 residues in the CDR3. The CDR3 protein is CASSQDEAATYEQYF. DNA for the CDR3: TGCGCCAGCAGCCAAGATGAGGCGGCTACCTACGAGCAGTACTTC.

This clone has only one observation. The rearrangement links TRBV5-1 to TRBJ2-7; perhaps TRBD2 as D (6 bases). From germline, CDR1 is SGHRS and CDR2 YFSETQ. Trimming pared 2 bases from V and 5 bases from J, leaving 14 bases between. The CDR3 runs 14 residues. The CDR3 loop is CASSLGGLLDEQYF. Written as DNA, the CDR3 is TGCGCCAGCAGCTTAGGAGGACTACTTGACGAGCAGTACTTC.

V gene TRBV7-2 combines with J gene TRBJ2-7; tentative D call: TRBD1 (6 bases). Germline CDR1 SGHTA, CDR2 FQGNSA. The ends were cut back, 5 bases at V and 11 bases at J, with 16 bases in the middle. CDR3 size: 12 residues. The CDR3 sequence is CASSAVGDKEYF. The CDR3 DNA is TGTGCCAGCAGCGCCGTTGGGGACAAGGAGTACTTC.

The CDR3 is CASGNDGTGVGETQYF. Here the CDR3 DNA reads TGCGCCAGCGGAAATGACGGGACAGGGGTCGGGGAGACCCAGTACTTC. V usage is TRBV5-1 and J usage is TRBJ2-5; 10 nucleotides match TRBD1. CDR1 and CDR2 (germline): SGHRS, YFSETQ. This CDR3 is built from 16 residues. Losses at the gene ends were 7 bases for V and 5 bases for J; bases not matched to a gene: 14.

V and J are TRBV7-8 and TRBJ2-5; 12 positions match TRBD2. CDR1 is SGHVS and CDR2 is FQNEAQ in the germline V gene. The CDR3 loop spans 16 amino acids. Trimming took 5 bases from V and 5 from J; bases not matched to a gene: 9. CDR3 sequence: CASSIGLAGIVETQYF. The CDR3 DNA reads TGTGCCAGCAGCATTGGACTAGCGGGAATTGTGGAGACCCAGTACTTC.

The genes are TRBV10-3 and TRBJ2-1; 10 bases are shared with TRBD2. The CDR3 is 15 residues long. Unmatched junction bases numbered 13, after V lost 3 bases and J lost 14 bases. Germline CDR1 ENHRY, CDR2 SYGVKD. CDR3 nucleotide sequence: TGTGCCATCAGTGATCAGGCTAGCGGGGGAAGGTCCGAGTTCTTC. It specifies CAISDQASGGRSEFF.

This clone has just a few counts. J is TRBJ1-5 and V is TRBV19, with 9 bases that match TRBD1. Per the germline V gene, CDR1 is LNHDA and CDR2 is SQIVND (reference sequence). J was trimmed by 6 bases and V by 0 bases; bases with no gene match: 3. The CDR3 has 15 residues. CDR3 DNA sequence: TGTGCCAGTAGTATAGACGGACAGGGGAGTCAGCCCCAGCATTTT. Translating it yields CASSIDGQGSQPQHF.

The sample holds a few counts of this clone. This CDR3 is CASSPRGYYEQYF. The CDR3 coding sequence is TGTGCCAGCAGCCCCCGAGGGTACTACGAGCAGTACTTC. The rearrangement joins TRBV9 to TRBJ2-7; maybe TRBD2 (5 bases). Trimming removed 4 bases from V and 3 bases from J, with 11 bases in between. The CDR3 covers 13 residues. Germline V CDR1 and CDR2: SGDLS, YYNGEE.

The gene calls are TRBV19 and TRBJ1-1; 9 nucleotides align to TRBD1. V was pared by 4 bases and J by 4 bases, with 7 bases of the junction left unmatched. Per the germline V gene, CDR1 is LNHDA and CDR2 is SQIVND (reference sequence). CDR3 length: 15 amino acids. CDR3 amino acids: CASSTLQGAVTEAFF. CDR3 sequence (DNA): TGTGCCAGTAGTACCCTACAGGGGGCGGTCACTGAAGCTTTCTTT.

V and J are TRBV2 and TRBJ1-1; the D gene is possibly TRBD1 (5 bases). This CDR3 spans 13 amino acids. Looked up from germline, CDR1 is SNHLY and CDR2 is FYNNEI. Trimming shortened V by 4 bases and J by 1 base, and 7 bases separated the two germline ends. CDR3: CASSGDRNTEAFF. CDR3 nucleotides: TGTGCCAGCAGTGGGGACCGGAACACTGAAGCTTTCTTT.

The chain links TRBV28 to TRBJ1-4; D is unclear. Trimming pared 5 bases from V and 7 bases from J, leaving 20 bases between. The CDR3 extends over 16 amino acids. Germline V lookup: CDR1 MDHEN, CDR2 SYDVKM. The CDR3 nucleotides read TGTGCCAGCAGTACCCCGGTGTGGGGATTAGGTGAAAAACTGTTTTTT. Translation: CASSTPVWGLGEKLFF.

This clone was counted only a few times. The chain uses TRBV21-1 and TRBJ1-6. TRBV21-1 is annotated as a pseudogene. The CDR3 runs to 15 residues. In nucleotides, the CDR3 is TGTGCCAGCAGCAAGGGGGGGCCCCATAATTCACCCCTCCACTTT. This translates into CASSKGGPHNSPLHF.

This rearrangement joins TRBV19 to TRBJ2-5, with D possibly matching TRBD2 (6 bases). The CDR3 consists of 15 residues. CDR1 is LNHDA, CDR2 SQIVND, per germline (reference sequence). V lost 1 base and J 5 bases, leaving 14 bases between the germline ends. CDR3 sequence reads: CASSIGDSLRETQYF. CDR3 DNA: TGTGCCAGTAGTATAGGGGACTCCCTGAGGGAGACCCAGTACTTC.

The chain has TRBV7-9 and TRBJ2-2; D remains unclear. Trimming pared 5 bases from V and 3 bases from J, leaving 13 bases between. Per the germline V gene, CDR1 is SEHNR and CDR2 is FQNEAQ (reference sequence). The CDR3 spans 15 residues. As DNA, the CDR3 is TGTGCCAGCAGCCCCCAGGCCAGATACACCGGGGAGCTGTTTTTT. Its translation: CASSPQARYTGELFF. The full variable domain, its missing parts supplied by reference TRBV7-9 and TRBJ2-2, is DTGVSQNPRHKITKRGQNVTFRCDPISEHNRLYWYRQTLGQGPEFLTYFQNEAQLEKSRLLSDRFSAERPKGSFSTLEIQRTEQGDSAMYLCASSPQARYTGELFFGEGSRLTVL.

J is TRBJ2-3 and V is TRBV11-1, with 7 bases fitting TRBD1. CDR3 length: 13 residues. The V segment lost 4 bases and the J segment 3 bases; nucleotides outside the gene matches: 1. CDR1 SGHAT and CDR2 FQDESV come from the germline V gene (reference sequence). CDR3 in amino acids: CASSWGQTDTQYF. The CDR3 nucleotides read TGTGCCAGCAGCTGGGGACAGACAGATACGCAGTATTTT.

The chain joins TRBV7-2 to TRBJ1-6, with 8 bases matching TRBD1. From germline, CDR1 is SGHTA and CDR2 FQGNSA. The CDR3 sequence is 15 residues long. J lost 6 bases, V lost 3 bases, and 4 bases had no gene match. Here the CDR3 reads CASSLRTGPNSPLHF. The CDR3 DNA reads TGTGCCAGCAGCTTGCGGACAGGGCCTAATTCACCCCTCCACTTT.

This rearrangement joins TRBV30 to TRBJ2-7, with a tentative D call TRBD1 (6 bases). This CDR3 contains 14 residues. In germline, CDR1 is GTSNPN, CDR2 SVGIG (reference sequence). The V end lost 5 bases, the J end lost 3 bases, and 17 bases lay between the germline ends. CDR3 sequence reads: CAWGLGAGDYEQYF. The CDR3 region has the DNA TGTGCCTGGGGGCTTGGGGCAGGGGACTACGAGCAGTACTTC.

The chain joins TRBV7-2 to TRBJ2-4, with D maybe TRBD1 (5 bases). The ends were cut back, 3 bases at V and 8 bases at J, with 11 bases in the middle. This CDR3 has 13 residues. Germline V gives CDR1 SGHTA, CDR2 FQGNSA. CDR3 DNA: TGTGCCAGCAGCTTCGCAGGGTGGGACATTCAGTACTTC. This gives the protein CASSFAGWDIQYF.

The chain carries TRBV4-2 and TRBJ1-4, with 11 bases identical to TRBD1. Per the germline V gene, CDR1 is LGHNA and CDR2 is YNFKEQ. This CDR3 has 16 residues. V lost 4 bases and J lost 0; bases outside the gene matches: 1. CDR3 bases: TGTGCCAGCAGCCCGGGACAGGGGGCAACTAATGAAAAACTGTTTTTT. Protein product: CASSPGQGATNEKLFF.